This T cell receptor beta chain was profiled in a study of blood T cell repertoires in COVID-19. Only in-frame clones appear in the TCRdb table, and some are missing; sequencing was by immunoSEQ multiplex PCR. The data hold 210,000 or so clones, with about 90% observed a single time. This sequence was found in a man aged 50 to 59 with acute or convalescent COVID-19. The material sequenced was peripheral blood.

CDR3 DNA: TGCAGCGTTGAAGATCTTGCAGGGGGGACTGACAATGAGCAGTTCTTC. This translates into CSVEDLAGGTDNEQFF. V is TRBV29-1 and J is TRBJ2-1, with TRBD1 as a possible D gene (7 bases). There are 16 residues in the CDR3. V was trimmed by 0 bases and J by 5 bases, leaving 17 bases between them. Germline CDR1 and CDR2: SQVTM and ANQGSEA.